A selection of T cell receptor beta chains follows, all from one sample in a study of human T cells and chemical hapten exposure. In TCRdb, the RACE reads were re-called with MiXCR into one record per CDR3 protein. Of some 180,000 distinct CDR3 sequences in the sample, approximately 20% were seen once. Sequenced here: whole blood, sampled in connection with sensitization to the hapten diphenylcyclopropenone (DPC). All receptors derive from a woman aged 50 to 65 with alopecia areata. Some clones in this sample may be carry-over from other donors' samples. Both conserved end residues are part of each CDR3. The D gene is left open where the match is weak. Only some rows state a clone size, as once, few, many or a class for expanded clones.

TRBV12-3/TRBV12-4	.	.	TRBJ1-1	CASSLERSEAFF	TGTGCCAGCAGTTTGGAACGGAGTGAAGCTTTCTTT
TRBV11-2	.	TRBD2	TRBJ2-2	CASSFRPPGLAGLSYTGELFF	TGTGCCAGCAGCTTTAGGCCTCCGGGACTAGCGGGACTTAGTTACACCGGGGAGCTGTTTTTT
TRBV13	.	TRBD2	TRBJ2-3	CASSHTSGLARTDTQYF	TGTGCCAGCAGCCATACCTCGGGACTAGCGCGCACAGATACGCAGTATTTT
TRBV29-1	many	TRBD1	TRBJ2-3	CSVERTGGDTQYF	TGCAGCGTTGAACGGACAGGGGGAGATACGCAGTATTTT
TRBV6-5	few	TRBD2	TRBJ2-5	CASSYTSGSETQYF	TGTGCCAGCAGTTACACTAGCGGGAGTGAGACCCAGTACTTC
TRBV4-1	many	.	TRBJ2-5	CASSQVMTPQETQYF	TGCGCCAGCAGCCAAGTCATGACCCCACAAGAGACCCAGTACTTC
TRBV29-1	few	.	TRBJ2-1	CSVEGNNEQFF	TGCAGCGTTGAGGGCAACAATGAGCAGTTCTTC
TRBV18	few	.	TRBJ2-1	CASSRELDNEQFF	TGTGCCAGCTCAAGGGAGCTGGATAATGAGCAGTTCTTC
TRBV11-3	.	.	TRBJ1-1	CASSLGVSTEAFF	TGTGCCAGCAGCTTAGGGGTGAGCACTGAAGCTTTCTTT
TRBV29-1	few	TRBD1	TRBJ2-7	CSVAGVGGGEQYF	TGCAGCGTTGCAGGAGTAGGGGGCGGCGAGCAGTACTTC
TRBV7-2	.	.	TRBJ1-2	CASSERQVHGYTF	TGTGCCAGCAGCGAGCGACAGGTCCATGGCTACACCTTC
TRBV20-1	.	TRBD1	TRBJ2-3	CSAQGGGQGTDTQYF	TGCAGTGCTCAGGGTGGGGGACAGGGCACAGATACGCAGTATTTT
TRBV28	.	TRBD2	TRBJ2-7	CASSPPRPGLAGSAYEQYF	TGTGCCAGCAGTCCGCCTAGGCCCGGACTAGCGGGGTCGGCCTACGAGCAGTACTTC
TRBV12-3/TRBV12-4	.	.	TRBJ1-1	CASSFGENTEAFF	TGTGCCAGCAGTTTCGGAGAGAACACTGAAGCTTTCTTT
TRBV3-1	.	.	TRBJ2-5	CASRPWAKETQYF	TGTGCCAGCAGACCATGGGCGAAAGAGACCCAGTACTTC
TRBV11-2	.	TRBD2	TRBJ2-1	CASSYGPGLVDNEQFF	TGTGCCAGCAGCTACGGACCGGGACTAGTTGACAATGAGCAGTTCTTC
TRBV29-1	few	.	TRBJ2-2	CSVGLAWAGELFF	TGCAGCGTTGGGCTAGCGTGGGCCGGGGAGCTGTTTTTT
TRBV29-1	.	.	TRBJ1-4	CSVVGAEIEKLFF	TGCAGCGTTGTGGGTGCCGAAATAGAAAAACTGTTTTTT
TRBV6-1	.	TRBD1	TRBJ1-5	CASSGTGFNQPQHF	TGTGCCAGCAGTGGGACAGGCTTCAATCAGCCCCAGCATTTT
TRBV20-1	few	.	TRBJ1-2	CSASAGTNYGYTF	TGCAGTGCTAGCGCAGGGACTAACTATGGCTACACCTTC
TRBV5-1	.	TRBD2	TRBJ2-3	CASSIYSGATDTQYF	TGCGCCAGCAGCATCTACAGCGGGGCCACAGATACGCAGTATTTT
TRBV10-2	few	.	TRBJ1-4	CASSDSGPLNEKLFF	TGCGCCAGCAGTGATTCGGGGCCCCTTAATGAAAAACTGTTTTTT
TRBV29-1	.	.	TRBJ2-3	CSVEGGGRGTDTQYF	TGCAGCGTTGAGGGGGGCGGCAGGGGAACAGATACGCAGTATTTT
TRBV20-1	many	.	TRBJ2-3	CSARDLFLADTQYF	TGCAGTGCTAGAGATTTGTTCCTAGCGGATACGCAGTATTTT
TRBV10-3	few	TRBD2	TRBJ2-7	CAISGLGLGSGYEQYF	TGTGCCATCAGTGGACTAGGACTAGGAAGCGGCTACGAGCAGTACTTC
TRBV10-3	few	TRBD2	TRBJ2-2	CAISEGLAEYTGELFF	TGTGCCATCAGTGAGGGCCTAGCGGAGTACACCGGGGAGCTGTTTTTT
TRBV12-3/TRBV12-4	.	.	TRBJ2-1	CASSLSGSLGNEQFF	TGTGCCAGCAGTTTAAGCGGAAGTCTTGGTAATGAGCAGTTCTTC
TRBV6-2/TRBV6-3	few	TRBD2	TRBJ2-3	CASSSGRASDTQYF	TGTGCCAGCAGTAGCGGGAGGGCCTCGGATACGCAGTATTTT
TRBV2	.	.	TRBJ1-3	CASSGPAGNTIYF	TGTGCCAGCAGTGGTCCAGCTGGAAACACCATATATTTT
TRBV18	few	.	TRBJ2-1	CASSPALGQVNEQFF	TGTGCCAGCTCACCGGCCTTGGGGCAGGTGAATGAGCAGTTCTTC
TRBV20-1	.	.	TRBJ1-1	CSAIRHQGTEAFF	TGCAGTGCTATAAGACACCAGGGCACTGAAGCTTTCTTT
TRBV7-9	.	.	TRBJ2-3	CASSSYRETDTQYF	TGTGCCAGCAGCTCCTACAGGGAAACAGATACGCAGTATTTT
TRBV7-9	few	TRBD2	TRBJ2-1	CASSRLRASGSLVQNEQFF	TGTGCCAGCAGCCGACTCCGGGCTAGCGGGAGTCTGGTACAAAATGAGCAGTTCTTC
TRBV9	few	TRBD2	TRBJ2-7	CASSVEAGVLSHEQYF	TGTGCCAGCAGCGTAGAGGCGGGAGTGCTCTCCCACGAGCAGTACTTC
TRBV7-6	.	.	TRBJ2-3	CASSPRRGRGLGTDTQYF	TGTGCCAGCAGCCCTCGCCGTGGGAGAGGTTTGGGCACAGATACGCAGTATTTT
TRBV29-1	once	.	TRBJ2-1	CSVVSQEINEQFF	TGCAGCGTTGTAAGTCAGGAAATCAATGAGCAGTTCTTC
TRBV18	.	.	TRBJ1-1	CASSPPAMNTEAFF	TGTGCCAGCTCACCCCCAGCTATGAACACTGAAGCTTTCTTT
TRBV21-1	few	.	TRBJ2-7	CALIRDSRGLAYEQYF	TGTGCTCTAATCCGGGACTCCCGGGGGCTAGCTTACGAGCAGTACTTC
TRBV3-1	few	TRBD1	TRBJ2-2	CASSQAVVWDSGELFF	TGTGCCAGCAGCCAAGCCGTGGTGTGGGACAGCGGGGAGCTGTTTTTT
TRBV7-2	many	.	TRBJ2-3	CASSPRLGPDTQYF	TGTGCCAGCAGCCCCCGACTAGGTCCAGATACGCAGTATTTT
TRBV6-5	few	.	TRBJ1-3	CASSHPGSSGNTIYF	TGTGCCAGCAGTCACCCCGGGAGCTCTGGAAACACCATATATTTT
TRBV20-1	once	.	TRBJ2-3	CSARGGSWADTQYF	TGCAGTGCTAGGGGTGGGAGTTGGGCAGATACGCAGTATTTT
TRBV4-2	.	TRBD2	TRBJ2-7	CASSQGLAGIYEQYF	TGTGCCAGCAGCCAAGGACTAGCGGGGATCTACGAGCAGTACTTC
TRBV19	.	TRBD1	TRBJ1-2	CASGDPGQGAAGYTF	TGTGCCAGCGGGGACCCGGGACAGGGGGCGGCTGGCTACACCTTC
TRBV21-1	.	.	TRBJ1-1	CASLGRWGTEAFF	TGTGCCAGCCTTGGGCGGTGGGGCACTGAAGCTTTCTTT
TRBV11-2	.	TRBD1	TRBJ2-3	CASSSSRDRGLTDTQYF	TGTGCCAGCAGTTCCAGCCGGGACAGGGGACTCACAGATACGCAGTATTTT
TRBV27	few	.	TRBJ1-1	CASSLWGADTEAFF	TGTGCCAGCAGTCTGTGGGGGGCGGACACTGAAGCTTTCTTT
TRBV7-2	many	TRBD2	TRBJ2-1	CASSFTSGIYNEQFF	TGTGCCAGCAGCTTTACTAGCGGGATCTACAATGAGCAGTTCTTC
TRBV20-1	.	TRBD1	TRBJ1-6	CSAREELGTGLSPLHF	TGCAGTGCTAGAGAAGAACTGGGGACAGGGCTCTCACCCCTCCACTTT
TRBV28	few	TRBD2	TRBJ2-7	CASTLGGLAVREQYF	TGTGCCAGCACCCTTGGGGGACTAGCGGTTCGCGAGCAGTACTTC